The TCR beta chain described here comes from a study of blood T cell repertoires in COVID-19 (dated by TCRdb to about 2020). Turning to the overall study: The collaborator samples originated in the United States, Italy and Spain and spanned the acute and convalescent phases of COVID-19. The prospective study material was composed of cDNA or gDNA derived from T cells, B-cell-depleted T cells, or PBMCs. The dataset comprised deeply sampled blood TCRbeta repertoires from subjects exposed to, actively infected with, or recovered from COVID-19. The repertoires were made available in a free public database intended to serve as a resource for research on the immune response to SARS-CoV-2. The samples were drawn from the first 160 participants of the ongoing ImmuneRACE study and from some 1,300 subjects provided by 6 global collaborators. Nearly every sample came with metadata listing a de-identified subject ID, COVID-19 status, age in years and sex. Where HLA class I and class II types were available, the types were taken from metadata supplied by the sample provider, not from assay-based typing.

Results and caveats for the whole study, not just this receptor: The amount of clinical and demographic metadata varied by source and participant and was provided uncurated.

V is pruned by 3 bases and J by 2 bases, leaving 12 bases of the junction without a gene match. Inclusive of the bounding cysteine and phenylalanine, the CDR3 is 19 residues long. CDR3 DNA is the only sequence kept; it has 57 bases, read in frame from the first base. In the germline V gene (reference sequence), CDR1 corresponds to LNHDA and CDR2 to SQIVND. This clone has just one count. This receptor's antigen is unknown. The record has no base qualities; no much larger clone is one base away. Whole blood was collected in K2EDTA tubes by collaborating institutions according to the institutions' own protocols. For TCRbeta analysis, collaborator samples were shipped as frozen whole blood, as isolated PBMCs, or as DNA extracted from either sample type. TCRbeta CDR3 regions were amplified from genomic DNA by means of the immunoSEQ Assay, a bias-controlled multiplex PCR. Per the original workflow: The number of nucleated cells in each sample was estimated from the amplification of reference gene primers within the assay. To quantify the absolute abundance of each unique TCRbeta CDR3 rearrangement, sequence reads were collapsed and filtered. For each sample, productive Simpson clonality was calculated as the square root of Simpson's diversity index over productive rearrangements. Imported from immuneACCESS, the table was reduced by TCRdb to in-frame sequences with V and J called. These copies leave out some clones; in studies compared against another copy, an unresolved V gene accounts for under half, and the cause of the remainder is not known. V and J calls and clone size come straight from that table; D and trimming were deduced from the DNA. For this sample there are just under 150,000 clones; approximately 87% appear just once. Of the sample, 8.6% falls within the top ten clones.

The TCR was taken from a woman aged 45 to 65 with active or convalescent COVID-19. Sequenced input: peripheral blood. Recombination linked TRBV19 to TRBJ1-5, and 11 junctional nucleotides match TRBD1. The CDR3 region reads CASSMYGQGAIGRNQPQHF. The nucleotide sequence is given as TGTGCCAGTAGTATGTATGGACAGGGGGCGATTGGTCGCAATCAGCCCCAGCATTTT.